This T cell receptor beta chain is from a study of T cells in Graves' hyperthyroidism and ophthalmopathy. The germline gives CDR1 MNHEY, CDR2 SMNVEV (reference sequence). The CDR3 sequence is 14 residues long. V was shortened by 4 bases and J by 3 bases, with 13 bases between the two germline ends. Amplified TCR beta CDR3 regions derived from RNA transcripts. The primer set for the first-round RT-PCR of the TCR CDR3 was HTBI. In TCRdb, the multiplex PCR reads were re-called with MiXCR into one record per CDR3 protein. The table has 730,000 or so distinct CDR3 sequences, about 19% seen once. Isolation of PBMCs was performed on around 9.7 ml fresh peripheral blood.

Sequences were obtained from blood. The chain uses TRBV27 and TRBJ2-7; D may be TRBD1 (5 bases). The source of this sequence is a woman aged 45-60 years with Graves' hyperthyroidism that later progressed to Graves' ophthalmopathy. The CDR3 DNA sequence: TGTGCCAGCAGTTCTACGACAGACCTCTACGAGCAGTACTTC. It specifies CASSSTTDLYEQYF.